One sample yielded the 7 T cell receptor beta chains listed below, sequenced in a study of blood T cell repertoires in COVID-19. Using immunoSEQ multiplex PCR, the repertoire was profiled, and TCRdb retains in-frame clones only, with some absent. Among 60,000 to 85,000 clones listed, 70% to 90% were seen once. Sequences were obtained from peripheral blood. These receptors were obtained from a man aged 45-65 years with active COVID-19.

V usage is TRBV5-1 and J usage is TRBJ2-7; 8 positions match TRBD2. The V gene's germline CDR1 is SGHRS and CDR2 YFSETQ. Unmatched junction bases numbered 10, after V lost 4 bases and J lost 7 bases. This CDR3 has 14 amino acids. The CDR3 region is CASSRTGGALEQYF. CDR3 in DNA: TGCGCCAGCAGCCGGACGGGGGGGGCTTTGGAGCAGTACTTC.

This clone was detected once. The genes are TRBV7-8 and TRBJ1-2; perhaps TRBD1 as D (5 bases). V was trimmed by 5 bases and J by 2 bases, leaving 21 bases between them. This CDR3 contains 17 residues. Germline assignment: CDR1 SGHVS and CDR2 FQNEAQ. The CDR3: CASSPRGGVGVNYGYTF. CDR3 coding DNA: TGTGCCAGCAGCCCCAGAGGAGGGGTTGGGGTGAACTATGGCTACACCTTC.

The chain uses TRBV3-1 (or the pseudogene TRBV3-2) and TRBJ1-2, with 9 bases that match TRBD1. The CDR3 loop spans 17 amino acids. Germline V gene data show CDR1 as LGHDT and CDR2 as YNNKEL (reference sequence). The trim removed 1 base at V and 1 base at J, leaving 7 bases unmatched. The CDR3 loop is CASSQVGQGRGNYGYTF. The CDR3 region has the DNA TGTGCCAGCAGCCAAGTGGGACAGGGAAGAGGTAACTATGGCTACACCTTC.

J is TRBJ1-4 and V is TRBV2, with D tentatively TRBD1 (5 bases). Trimming removed 5 bases from V and 7 bases from J, with 14 bases in between. This CDR3 region has 14 residues. CDR1 and CDR2 (germline): SNHLY, FYNNEI. CDR3 coding DNA: TGTGCCAGCAGTAGAGGAGGGGTAGGTGAAAAACTGTTTTTT. Translation: CASSRGGVGEKLFF.

The V gene is TRBV6-2 or TRBV6-3, the J gene TRBJ2-1; no definite D call. With 5 bases removed from V and 7 bases from J, the gap between germline ends came to 9 bases. CDR3 length: 12 residues. Germline CDR1 is MNHEY and CDR2 is SVGEGT. The CDR3 DNA is TGTGCCAGCAGTCGCGATCGAAATGAGCAGTTCTTC. This sequence encodes CASSRDRNEQFF.

The J gene is TRBJ1-2, the V gene TRBV28; TRBD1 might be the D (5 bases). CDR3 length equals 15 residues. Germline CDR1 is MDHEN and CDR2 is SYDVKM. The V and J ends lost 6 bases and 0 bases respectively, with 14 bases between them. CDR3: CASRDTGRANYGYTF. Written as DNA, the CDR3 is TGTGCCAGCAGAGACACAGGAAGAGCTAACTATGGCTACACCTTC.

This chain links TRBV6-5 with TRBJ2-1; 10 nucleotides line up with TRBD2. The CDR3 has 15 residues. Germline CDR1 and CDR2: MNHEY and SVGAGI. V lost 6 bases and J lost 7; bases outside the gene matches: 9. The chain's CDR3 is CASRLAGWDFNEQFF. The CDR3 region has the DNA TGTGCCAGCAGACTAGCGGGGTGGGACTTTAATGAGCAGTTCTTC.